Below are 14 T cell receptor beta chains sequenced from a single sample in a study of shared clonotypes between healthy human individuals. Method: immunoSEQ multiplex PCR; TCRdb's copy keeps in-frame clones and lacks some. The sample lists around 750,000 clones; approximately 79% were seen once. Sequencing was performed on memory CD4+ T cells sorted from blood. Sample subset: CD45RA-negative fraction. These receptors originate from a woman in her 30s in good health.

This chain links TRBV29-1 with TRBJ2-5; 10 bases are a match to TRBD2. Germline V gene sequence: CDR1 SQVTM, CDR2 ANQGSEA. The CDR3 is made up of 13 amino acids. Trimming took 7 bases from V and 5 from J; bases not matched to a gene: 7. The CDR3 region is CSARTSGRETQYF. CDR3 DNA sequence: TGCAGCGCGAGGACTAGCGGTCGGGAGACCCAGTACTTC. Full variable domain (missing parts from reference TRBV29-1 and TRBJ2-5): SAVISQKPSRDICQRGTSLTIQCQVDSQVTMMFWYRQQPGQSLTLIATANQGSEATYESGFVIDKFPISRPNLTFSTLTVSNMSPEDSSIYLCSARTSGRETQYFGPGTRLLVL.

The V call is TRBV13, the J call TRBJ2-7; a weak D match, TRBD1 (5 bases). Trimming shortened V by 0 bases and J by 4 bases, and 10 bases separated the two germline ends. CDR1 is PRHDT and CDR2 is FYEKMQ in the germline V gene (reference sequence). The CDR3 is 14 amino acids. The chain's CDR3 is CASSLGGLGYEQYF. The CDR3 nucleotides read TGTGCCAGCAGCTTAGGGGGGCTAGGGTACGAGCAGTACTTC.

The rearrangement links TRBV6-5 to TRBJ2-7; 9 bases are shared with TRBD2. This CDR3 spans 15 amino acids. The V and J ends lost 6 bases and 2 bases, in that order; junction bases with no gene match: 8. Germline V lookup: CDR1 MNHEY, CDR2 SVGAGI. In DNA form, the CDR3 reads TGTGCCAGCAGGGCCGCTAGCGGGACAGCCTACGAGCAGTACTTC. Protein sequence: CASRAASGTAYEQYF.

This CDR3 is CASSSATWTEAFF. CDR3 bases: TGTGCCAGCAGCTCGGCTACGTGGACTGAAGCTTTCTTT. V gene TRBV6-5 combines with J gene TRBJ1-1; D remains ambiguous. The ends were cut back, 6 bases at V and 5 bases at J, with 13 bases in the middle. This CDR3 region has 13 residues. The germline V gene encodes CDR1 MNHEY and CDR2 SVGAGI.

V usage is TRBV6-6 and J usage is TRBJ2-6; 9 bases match TRBD1. CDR1 and CDR2 (germline): MNHNY, SVGAGI (reference sequence). Unmatched junction bases numbered 1, after V lost 6 bases and J lost 1 base. The CDR3 has 15 residues. The CDR3 loop reads CASRTGGSGANVLTF. The CDR3 DNA is TGTGCCAGCAGGACAGGGGGTTCTGGGGCCAACGTCCTGACTTTC.

This clone came up once. This rearrangement joins TRBV5-5 to TRBJ1-5; D is unclear. V was clipped by 5 bases and J by 0 bases, with 12 bases between them. The CDR3 totals 15 residues. Germline lookup yields CDR1 SGHKS and CDR2 YYEKEE (reference sequence). The CDR3 loop is CASRRNDFSNQPQHF. DNA of the CDR3: TGTGCCAGCAGGCGGAACGACTTTAGCAATCAGCCCCAGCATTTT.

The V gene is TRBV6-1, the J gene TRBJ2-7, with D possibly matching TRBD2 (6 bases). Between the trimmed V and J ends, which lost 3 bases and 6 bases, there was a span of 9 bases. CDR1 MNHNS and CDR2 SASEGT come from the germline V gene. The CDR3 has 12 amino acids. The CDR3 is CASSEGLSEQYF. As DNA, the CDR3 is TGTGCCAGCAGTGAGGGACTTTCCGAGCAGTACTTC.

V is TRBV7-9 and J is TRBJ1-2; 9 bases agree with TRBD1. CDR1 SEHNR and CDR2 FQNEAQ come from the germline V gene (reference sequence). The CDR3 is 14 amino acids. After removal of 5 bases from V and 7 bases from J, the junction contained 8 bases not matched to a gene. The CDR3 nucleotides read TGTGCCAGCAGCACCGGGACAGGGTCACTTGGCTACACCTTC. Translation: CASSTGTGSLGYTF.

The rearrangement links TRBV18 to TRBJ2-1, with D possibly TRBD2 on 6 matching bases. Per the germline V gene, CDR1 is KGHSH and CDR2 is LQKENI. The CDR3 length is 14 residues. Trimming removed 1 base from V and 9 bases from J, with 13 bases in between. The CDR3 loop reads CASSPRPGDGEQFF. CDR3 DNA: TGTGCCAGCTCACCACGGCCGGGGGACGGTGAGCAGTTCTTC.

The V call is TRBV2, the J call TRBJ2-5; D not certain. The CDR3 sequence is 11 residues long. Germline-derived CDR1 and CDR2 are SNHLY and FYNNEI. V was shortened by 4 bases and J by 5 bases, with 5 bases between the two germline ends. CDR3 sequence: CASSALETQYF. As DNA, the CDR3 is TGTGCCAGCAGTGCCCTGGAGACCCAGTACTTC.

The CDR3 coding sequence is TGTGCCAGCAGGGCACAGGGGTCGATCCAAGAGACCCAGTACTTC. Its protein product is CASRAQGSIQETQYF. The genes are TRBV2 and TRBJ2-5; TRBD1 agrees at 7 bases. Germline lookup yields CDR1 SNHLY and CDR2 FYNNEI. The CDR3 loop spans 15 amino acids. Trimming removed 6 bases from V and 1 base from J; junction bases left unmatched: 8.

This chain uses TRBV6-1 with TRBJ2-7; D possibly corresponds to TRBD1 (6 bases). The V gene lost 6 bases and the J gene lost 4 bases, with 19 bases spanning the gap. The CDR3 is 15 residues long. Germline-derived CDR1 and CDR2 are MNHNS and SASEGT. CDR3 coding DNA: TGTGCCAGCAGGGGGCTGGACAGTATAATGTACGAGCAGTACTTC. It is translated as CASRGLDSIMYEQYF.

This clone has a handful of counts. The CDR3 DNA reads as TGTGCCACCAGCAGAGAGGTCCGACCGAACAGGGAGGGTGAAGCTTTCTTT. Its translation: CATSREVRPNREGEAFF. This chain connects TRBV15 to TRBJ1-1; perhaps TRBD1 as D (6 bases). CDR3 length: 17 residues. Germline values: CDR1 LNHNV, CDR2 YYDKDF (reference sequence). Trimming removed 0 bases at V and 7 bases at J, with 21 bases between.

The table lists this clone with a count of one. The gene calls are TRBV29-1 and TRBJ1-2; weak D call: TRBD1 (5 bases). There are 12 residues in the CDR3. Per germline, CDR1 SQVTM and CDR2 ANQGSEA. V lost 3 bases and J lost 5, with 10 bases in between. CDR3 protein: CSVEEGRYGYTF. CDR3 DNA sequence: TGCAGCGTTGAGGAGGGGCGGTATGGCTACACCTTC.